This entry concerns a single T cell receptor (beta chain). This clonotype was detected only a few times. No cognate antigen has been identified for it. There are no base qualities to consult, and no much larger clone falls within one base. Amplification of full-length TCR variable regions was done by 5' RACE PCR using constant-region reverse primers, and this step was followed by semi-nested PCR with Nested Universal Primer A. The ReliaPrep RNA Cell Miniprep System was used to extract total RNA, which was then reverse transcribed into 5'RACE-ready cDNA with the SMARTer RACE 5'/3' Kit. An Illumina MiSeq was used to sequence the full-length TCR alpha and beta libraries, which had been barcoded with multiplex adaptors. The source study handled its data this way. For each of nine subset-tissue groups, sequencing data from the five patients were combined, and the groups were compared by unsupervised clustering of TCR gene usage. The Morisita-Horn index was used to calculate repertoire similarity, with shared sequences weighted according to their contribution to each repertoire. Using fastp trimming at Q25 and MiXCR clonotype assembly, TCRdb reanalyzed the public sequencing data and kept in-frame beta chains. Identical CDR3 protein sequences are pooled into one entry, listed with their most common genes and DNA. None of the V and J calls come from the authors' own analysis; TCRdb made them. This sample holds around 52,000 distinct CDR3 sequences; more than 25% were observed only once. 3.2% of the sample rests with the top ten.

The memory CD4+ T cell population was isolated based on a CD4+CD45RO+CD25- phenotype. Tregs, naive and memory CD4+ T cells from tumor, blood and ipsilateral draining lymph nodes of about five breast cancer patients underwent full-length TCR alpha and beta sequencing. Tumor tissue, along with lymph nodes from ipsilateral axillary dissection, was perfused with PBS, minced, and then digested using collagenase I and hyaluronidase. Sorted cell populations were confirmed by FACS to exceed 90% purity. These data are taken from a study (dated by TCRdb to 2013 to 2016). For the study in its entirety: The study tested whether tumor-infiltrating Tregs in breast cancer are recruited from blood Tregs or converted in situ from other CD4+ T cell subsets.

The research as a whole found: The greatest overlap of tumor-infiltrating Treg TCR alpha and beta sequences was with tumor naive CD4+ T cells, followed next by blood naive CD4+ T cells. The TCR gene usage of tumor memory CD4+ T cells clustered together with blood and lymph node memory CD4+ cells and with lymph node naive CD4+ cells. The larger-cohort validation was restricted to a single TCR beta V-J rearrangement rather than whole repertoires.

The CDR3 covers 11 residues, taking in both the cysteine and the phenylalanine. The entry retains the CDR3 DNA only, 33 bases that are in frame from base 1. Relative to germline, V is 6 bases shorter and J is 5 bases shorter, with 8 bases between their ends. The germline V gene specifies SQVTM as CDR1 and ANQGSEA as CDR2. The chain joins TRBV29-1 to TRBJ2-1, with no D gene named confidently. Sequencing used tumor-infiltrating memory CD4+ T cells sorted from the breast tumor. What the cell subset or site label conveys for this sample: memory CD4+ T cells, CD4+CD45RO+CD25-. The sequence was collected from a female donor with breast cancer. The nucleotide sequence reads as follows: TGCAGCGTCGGTCGGGACAATGAGCAGTTCTTC. Translated, this gives CSVGRDNEQFF.